The 27 T cell receptor beta chains below come from one sample, sequenced in a study of blood T cell repertoires in COVID-19. Data came from immunoSEQ multiplex PCR; TCRdb stores just in-frame clones and leaves some out. The table shows 210,000 or so clones, with around 85% occurring only once. The sequenced sample was peripheral blood. These receptors were obtained from a woman aged 45-60 years with acute or convalescent COVID-19.

The V call is TRBV5-6, the J call TRBJ2-6; D is perhaps TRBD1 (6 bases). CDR1 and CDR2 from the germline V gene are SGHDT and YYEEEE. Trimming pared 3 bases from V and 2 bases from J, leaving 9 bases between. This CDR3 spans 15 amino acids. The CDR3 spells CASSSRQAGANVLTF. CDR3 DNA: TGTGCCAGCAGCTCCAGACAGGCTGGGGCCAACGTCCTGACTTTC.

This clone was seen only a few times. This chain uses TRBV24-1 with TRBJ1-2; 9 nucleotides line up with TRBD1. This CDR3 has 16 amino acids. From germline, CDR1 is KGHDR and CDR2 SFDVKD. J gave up 2 bases and V 8 bases, and 11 bases lay outside the gene matches. As DNA, the CDR3 is TGTGCCACCATGGGGCGAACCGGGACAGGGAACTATGGCTACACCTTC. Amino acids: CATMGRTGTGNYGYTF.

This chain links TRBV24-1 with TRBJ1-5, with D possibly being TRBD1 (5 bases). The CDR3 spans 13 residues. Per the germline V gene, CDR1 is KGHDR and CDR2 is SFDVKD. V gave up 3 bases and J gave up 7 bases, with 9 bases separating them. CDR3: CATSDLPGQPQHF. The CDR3 DNA reads as TGTGCCACCAGTGATCTCCCAGGGCAGCCCCAGCATTTT.

This clone is a singleton in its sample. The chain couples TRBV5-5 to TRBJ2-7, with 9 bases lining up with TRBD1. Germline assignment: CDR1 SGHKS and CDR2 YYEKEE (reference sequence). Trimming took 1 base from V and 3 from J; bases not matched to a gene: 2. The CDR3 is 14 residues long. CDR3 loop: CASSLLTGGYEQYF. The CDR3 bases are TGTGCCAGCAGCTTGCTGACAGGGGGCTACGAGCAGTACTTC.

The chain combines TRBV6-2 or TRBV6-3 with TRBJ1-4, with a possible D match to TRBD1 (5 bases). The CDR3 length is 14 residues. Per the germline V gene, CDR1 is MNHEY and CDR2 is SVGEGT. Trimming left V 2 bases short and J 4 bases short, with 8 bases between. CDR3 DNA: TGTGCCAGCAGTTACGGCGGGGGTAATGAAAAACTGTTTTTT. Translating it yields CASSYGGGNEKLFF.

The J gene is TRBJ1-1, the V gene TRBV5-1; D is undetermined. V was clipped by 4 bases and J by 3 bases, with 10 bases between them. Germline V gives CDR1 SGHRS, CDR2 YFSETQ. The CDR3 is made up of 13 amino acids. In DNA, the CDR3 is TGCGCCAGCAGCCGCACGAGGGACACTGAAGCTTTCTTT. Translating it yields CASSRTRDTEAFF.

The V gene is TRBV30, the J gene TRBJ2-1; 13 bases line up with TRBD2. Germline V lookup: CDR1 GTSNPN, CDR2 SVGIG (reference sequence). The trim removed 6 bases at V and 7 bases at J, leaving 18 bases unmatched. This CDR3 region has 18 residues. CDR3 region: CACHTGTSGVTGVNEQFF. The CDR3 DNA sequence: TGTGCCTGCCACACCGGGACTAGCGGGGTTACCGGGGTTAATGAGCAGTTCTTC.

This chain connects TRBV10-3 to TRBJ2-5, with TRBD2 identical over 9 bases. With V trimmed by 4 bases and J by 5 bases, 11 bases remained unmatched. CDR3 length: 16 residues. Germline V gives CDR1 ENHRY, CDR2 SYGVKD. The CDR3 nucleotides read TGTGCCATCAGTGGCAGCGGGGGGCCCAACCGGGAGACCCAGTACTTC. Its protein product is CAISGSGGPNRETQYF.

This clone was seen a few times. The gene calls are TRBV7-9 and TRBJ1-2; 9 bases agree with TRBD1. This CDR3 has 18 residues. The V gene end was trimmed by 5 bases and the J gene end by 3 bases; junction bases not matched to a gene: 16. In germline, CDR1 is SEHNR, CDR2 FQNEAQ (reference sequence). CDR3 coding DNA: TGTGCCAGCAGCCAAACAGGGGGCACCTTATTTAATTACTATGGCTACACCTTC. This codes for CASSQTGGTLFNYYGYTF.

CDR3 in amino acids: CASSETGGPSYEQYF. The CDR3 DNA follows: TGTGCCAGCAGTGAAACGGGGGGTCCCTCCTACGAGCAGTACTTC. V and J are TRBV2 and TRBJ2-7, with 7 bases identical to TRBD2. CDR1 and CDR2 (germline): SNHLY, FYNNEI. The CDR3 has 15 residues. V dropped 2 bases and J dropped 0; count of bases not matched to a gene: 4.

The genes are TRBV18 and TRBJ1-2; perhaps TRBD1 as D (5 bases). V gave up 3 bases and J gave up 0 bases, with 14 bases separating them. The length of the CDR3 is 16 residues. CDR1 and CDR2 from the germline V gene are KGHSH and LQKENI. CDR3 DNA sequence: TGTGCCAGCTCACCCAACACGGGGGTCCCTAACTATGGCTACACCTTC. Its protein product is CASSPNTGVPNYGYTF.

The J gene is TRBJ1-2, the V gene TRBV2; possible D gene TRBD1, 6 bases. V was pared by 5 bases and J by 4 bases, with 17 bases between. The CDR3 consists of 15 residues. Germline V lookup: CDR1 SNHLY, CDR2 FYNNEI. This CDR3 reads CASSLVAGQSYGYTF. The CDR3 DNA sequence: TGTGCCAGCAGTCTTGTCGCCGGACAGTCCTATGGCTACACCTTC.

This clone appeared a single time. The chain joins TRBV11-2 to TRBJ1-2; TRBD1 is a possible D gene (6 bases). This CDR3 is built from 14 residues. Trimming stripped 5 bases from V and 7 bases from J, with 17 bases between. Germline CDR1 and CDR2: SGHAT and FQNNGV. CDR3 in DNA: TGTGCCAGCAGCACGGACAGCTCTGGGGGTGGCTACACCTTC. Amino acids: CASSTDSSGGGYTF. Full variable domain (outside the CDR3, taken from reference TRBV11-2 and TRBJ1-2): EAGVAQSPRYKIIEKRQSVAFWCNPISGHATLYWYQQILGQGPKLLIQFQNNGVVDDSQLPKDRFSAERLKGVDSTLKIQPAKLEDSAVYLCASSTDSSGGGYTFGSGTRLTVV.

This rearrangement joins TRBV6-6 to TRBJ2-1, with D unresolved. Trimming shortened V by 0 bases and J by 4 bases, and 7 bases separated the two germline ends. Germline V gives CDR1 MNHNY, CDR2 SVGAGI (reference sequence). The CDR3 has 14 residues. In DNA, the CDR3 is TGTGCCAGCAGTTACTCGAGAGTTTACAATGAGCAGTTCTTC. Its translation is CASSYSRVYNEQFF.

A single count supports this clone. J is TRBJ1-1 and V is TRBV15; perhaps TRBD1 as D (6 bases). V was cut by 0 bases and J by 9 bases, with 14 bases left in between. The CDR3 runs to 14 residues. Germline assignment: CDR1 LNHNV and CDR2 YYDKDF (reference sequence). CDR3 in DNA: TGTGCCACCAGCAGAGACGTTGGCGACAGGAAAGCTTTCTTT. It yields the protein CATSRDVGDRKAFF.

V usage is TRBV24-1 and J usage is TRBJ2-1, with 11 bases aligning to TRBD1. The CDR3 is made up of 19 amino acids. Germline V gene lookup returns CDR1 KGHDR and CDR2 SFDVKD. Germline trimming cut 4 bases from V and 0 bases from J; bases unmatched to any gene: 10. The CDR3 DNA is TGTGCCACCAGTGACCCTCCCGGGACAGGGGGTGACTCCTACAATGAGCAGTTCTTC. Translated: CATSDPPGTGGDSYNEQFF.

The chain combines TRBV5-6 with TRBJ2-1; no firm D call. Between the trimmed V and J ends, which lost 2 bases and 9 bases, there was a span of 6 bases. Germline V gene lookup returns CDR1 SGHDT and CDR2 YYEEEE. The CDR3 consists of 11 residues. CDR3 nucleotide sequence: TGTGCCAGCAGCTTACACCTTGAGCAGTTCTTC. Translation: CASSLHLEQFF.

As regards this clone: Other DNA sequences of this sample code for an identical CDR3. V and J are TRBV5-1 and TRBJ1-1, with 7 bases fitting TRBD1. V shed 2 bases, J shed 1 base, and the junction held 2 bases outside the gene matches. Germline CDR1 SGHRS, CDR2 YFSETQ. This CDR3 contains 14 residues. CDR3: CASSFGTANTEAFF. DNA for the CDR3: TGCGCCAGCAGCTTCGGGACAGCGAACACTGAAGCTTTCTTT.

The chain is built from TRBV3-1 (or the pseudogene TRBV3-2) and TRBJ2-5; 7 bases fit TRBD2. V was pared by 1 base and J by 5 bases, with 10 bases of the junction left unmatched. From germline, CDR1 is LGHDT and CDR2 YNNKEL (reference sequence). This CDR3 has 16 amino acids. Written as DNA, the CDR3 is TGTGCCAGCAGCCAAGGATGGGGGGGTGGGATGGAGACCCAGTACTTC. This encodes CASSQGWGGGMETQYF.

CDR3 protein: CASSPRLAGATDTGELFF. The DNA for the CDR3 is TGTGCCAGCAGCCCCCGACTAGCGGGGGCCACTGACACCGGGGAGCTGTTTTTT. This chain links TRBV7-3 with TRBJ2-2, with 12 bases lining up with TRBD2. Germline CDR1 SGHTA, CDR2 FQGTGA. The CDR3 is 18 residues long. Trimming cost V 5 bases and J 3 bases; bases outside gene matches: 10.

The J gene is TRBJ1-1, the V gene TRBV6-5; maybe TRBD1 (5 bases). Germline-derived CDR1 and CDR2 are MNHEY and SVGAGI. V was cut by 7 bases and J by 1 base, with 10 bases left in between. The CDR3 totals 13 residues. CDR3 amino acids: CASKVGGNTEAFF. The CDR3 DNA sequence: TGTGCCAGCAAGGTGGGGGGGAACACTGAAGCTTTCTTT.

The chain joins TRBV11-3 to TRBJ1-1; D unclear. The germline V gene has CDR1 SGHNT and CDR2 YENEEA. V shed 5 bases and J shed 3 bases, with 4 bases lying between them. The CDR3 runs to 11 residues. CDR3 DNA: TGTGCCAGCAGCCGAGACACTGAAGCTTTCTTT. Its translation is CASSRDTEAFF.

This clone was counted a few times. The chain joins TRBV19 to TRBJ1-1, with 12 bases lining up with TRBD1. The length of the CDR3 is 16 residues. V lost 3 bases and J lost 2; bases outside the gene matches: 4. Germline CDR1 reads LNHDA; CDR2 reads SQIVND (reference sequence). CDR3 amino acids: CASSIGTGGFNTEAFF. CDR3 DNA sequence: TGTGCCAGTAGTATCGGGACAGGGGGCTTCAACACTGAAGCTTTCTTT.

This chain connects TRBV15 to TRBJ2-5, with TRBD1 matching 7 bases. Germline assignment: CDR1 LNHNV and CDR2 YYDKDF (reference sequence). Trimming removed 8 bases from V and 4 bases from J; junction bases left unmatched: 16. This CDR3 is built from 16 residues. CDR3 protein: CATSRDVTGKGETQYF. CDR3 nucleotide sequence: TGTGCCACCTCCCGCGACGTGACAGGGAAGGGAGAGACCCAGTACTTC.

The chain employs TRBV6-5 and TRBJ1-2, with D possibly TRBD1 on 5 matching bases. CDR1 and CDR2 (germline): MNHEY, SVGAGI. The CDR3 extends over 14 amino acids. The V and J ends lost 6 bases and 6 bases respectively, with 17 bases between them. The CDR3 spells CASSHLVGANGYTF. CDR3 bases: TGTGCCAGCAGCCACTTGGTTGGGGCAAATGGCTACACCTTC.

This chain links TRBV6-2 or TRBV6-3 with TRBJ2-7; 7 bases agree with TRBD1. The CDR3 loop spans 19 amino acids. Germline CDR1 and CDR2: MNHEY and SVGEGT. V was clipped by 2 bases and J by 1 base; unmatched bases: 17. The CDR3 protein is CASSYNPDRDIRSSYEQYF. The CDR3 nucleotides read TGTGCCAGCAGTTACAACCCTGACAGGGATATCCGTTCTTCCTACGAGCAGTACTTC.

This chain links TRBV6-2 or TRBV6-3 with TRBJ1-4, with D hard to call. The CDR3 runs to 12 residues. CDR1 is MNHEY, CDR2 SVGEGT, per germline. Trimming removed 5 bases at V and 1 base at J, with 2 bases between. The CDR3 DNA sequence: TGTGCCAGCAGTCTAACTAATGAAAAACTGTTTTTT. Translating it yields CASSLTNEKLFF.